This T cell receptor beta chain appears in the sequencing data of a study of technical replicates of blood from a handful of donors (dated by TCRdb to about 2017). The library was obtained by the immunoSEQ multiplex PCR assay. TCRdb holds this immuneACCESS table with in-frame rearrangements only. Some clones are missing; in checked studies, unresolved V genes explain under half, and the rest has no known cause. The sample contains 60,000 to 65,000 clones, around 85% of them found a single time. 4.5% to 5.5% of the sample goes to the ten largest clones. CDR1 is given as SNHLY and CDR2 as FYNNEI, both from the germline V gene. Relative to germline, V is 3 bases shorter and J is 3 bases shorter, with 9 bases between their ends. The CDR3 goes from the cysteine to the phenylalanine over 13 residues. The sequence is cut down to CDR3 DNA, 39 bases in frame from base 1. Details on this clone: The antigen it recognizes is unknown. Base qualities are not recorded, but no much larger clone differs from it by a single base.

Sequenced sample: PBMCs. The sequence is built from TRBV2 and TRBJ2-7, with a tentative D gene TRBD1 over 6 matching bases. The clonotype was recovered from a human donor in good health. Some clones in this sample may be carry-over from other donors' samples. The CDR3: CASSEDSRYEQYF. The DNA sequence is given as TGTGCCAGCAGTGAGGACAGCCGCTACGAGCAGTACTTC. The variable domain in full, with residues beyond the CDR3 obtained from the reference TRBV2 and TRBJ2-7 genes, is EPEVTQTPSHQVTQMGQEVILRCVPISNHLYFYWYRQILGQKVEFLVSFYNNEISEKSEIFDDQFSVERPDGSNFTLKIRSTKLEDSAMYFCASSEDSRYEQYFGPGTRLTVT.